Shown below are 17 T cell receptor beta chains from a single sample sequenced in a study of cytomegalovirus exposure and HLA in healthy donors. Sequencing used immunoSEQ multiplex PCR; TCRdb keeps in-frame clones, though not all of them. This repertoire shows 100,000 to 150,000 clones, 85% to 90% found once; its top ten account for around 1.3%. Sample: PBMCs. The receptor source for this set is a woman aged 18-30 years in good health and CMV-seronegative.

The rearrangement links TRBV19 to TRBJ1-1, with D tentatively TRBD1 (6 bases). The CDR3 contains 14 residues. The germline gives CDR1 LNHDA, CDR2 SQIVND (reference sequence). Trimming took 7 bases from V and 4 from J, leaving 16 bases between them. CDR3 loop: CASTPGATGTEAFF. CDR3 nucleotides: TGTGCCAGTACCCCAGGGGCTACAGGCACTGAAGCTTTCTTT.

The chain combines TRBV27 with TRBJ2-2; possibly TRBD2 for D (5 bases). The germline gives CDR1 MNHEY, CDR2 SMNVEV (reference sequence). The CDR3 length is 14 residues. Trimming removed 6 bases at V and 3 bases at J, with 11 bases between. CDR3 DNA sequence: TGTGCCAGCAGGCCTCCGGGGTACACCGGGGAGCTGTTTTTT. This gives the protein CASRPPGYTGELFF.

This chain connects TRBV5-1 to TRBJ1-4; D may be TRBD1 (6 bases). Trimming took 4 bases from V and 7 from J, leaving 17 bases between them. Per germline, CDR1 SGHRS and CDR2 YFSETQ. This CDR3 has 15 amino acids. CDR3: CASSQGQIGGEKLFF. CDR3 DNA sequence: TGCGCCAGCAGCCAAGGACAGATCGGCGGTGAAAAACTGTTTTTT.

The chain employs TRBV5-1 and TRBJ1-4, with 7 positions matching TRBD1. Germline CDR1 SGHRS, CDR2 YFSETQ. Losses at the gene ends were 0 bases for V and 6 bases for J; bases not matched to a gene: 5. The CDR3 sequence is 15 residues long. In nucleotides, the CDR3 is TGCGCCAGCAGCTTGGGCCAGGGGGGAGATGAAAAACTGTTTTTT. It encodes CASSLGQGGDEKLFF.

The genes are TRBV9 and TRBJ2-1, with 7 bases lining up with TRBD1. V shed 3 bases, J shed 6 bases, and the junction held 3 bases outside the gene matches. The CDR3 spans 13 residues. Germline loops: CDR1 SGDLS, CDR2 YYNGEE. The DNA for the CDR3 is TGTGCCAGCAGCGACTACAGGGGCAATGAGCAGTTCTTC. Protein product: CASSDYRGNEQFF.

J is TRBJ1-2 and V is TRBV9; the D is unclear. V was trimmed by 0 bases and J by 7 bases, leaving 7 bases between them. The CDR3 extends over 12 amino acids. The germline V gene has CDR1 SGDLS and CDR2 YYNGEE. The DNA for the CDR3 is TGTGCCAGCAGCGTAGGGCGCGGTGGCTACACCTTC. The encoded protein is CASSVGRGGYTF. The whole variable domain, filled in from reference TRBV9 and TRBJ1-2, reads DSGVTQTPKHLITATGQRVTLRCSPRSGDLSVYWYQQSLDQGLQFLIQYYNGEERAKGNILERFSAQQFPDLHSELNLSSLELGDSALYFCASSVGRGGYTFGSGTRLTVV.

The gene calls are TRBV27 and TRBJ1-1; TRBD1 is a possible D gene (6 bases). The V end was cut by 4 bases, the J end by 2 bases, with 14 bases between. There are 15 residues in the CDR3. Germline lookup yields CDR1 MNHEY and CDR2 SMNVEV (reference sequence). The CDR3 DNA sequence: TGTGCCAGCAGTTGGTCACAGGGCTTAAACACTGAAGCTTTCTTT. Encoded protein: CASSWSQGLNTEAFF.

The rearrangement uses TRBV6-4 and TRBJ1-1; D gene ambiguous. Per the germline V gene, CDR1 is MRHNA and CDR2 is SNTAGT. This CDR3 is built from 14 residues. Trimming stripped 5 bases from V and 11 bases from J, with 21 bases between. CDR3 residues: CASSPSGGSPPAFF. Here the CDR3 DNA reads TGTGCCAGCAGTCCCTCCGGAGGGTCTCCCCCGGCTTTCTTT.

A few counts support this clone. This sequence joins TRBV29-1 and TRBJ2-5; 10 nucleotides align to TRBD2. Germline CDR1 reads SQVTM; CDR2 reads ANQGSEA. The V gene end was trimmed by 4 bases and the J gene end by 5 bases; junction bases not matched to a gene: 10. The CDR3 covers 15 residues. The CDR3 spells CSVAPSGGAWETQYF. The CDR3 DNA is TGCAGCGTTGCACCGAGCGGGGGGGCGTGGGAGACCCAGTACTTC.

This clone has a handful of counts. This chain connects TRBV19 to TRBJ1-5; D gene uncertain. The CDR3 is 12 residues long. The V and J ends lost 7 bases and 7 bases respectively, with 11 bases between them. The germline gives CDR1 LNHDA, CDR2 SQIVND (reference sequence). Here the CDR3 DNA reads TGTGCCAGTACTTGGGCGGGGCAGCCCCAGCATTTT. It specifies CASTWAGQPQHF.

The chain carries TRBV6-6 and TRBJ2-3; TRBD1 might be the D (5 bases). Trimming cost V 5 bases and J 6 bases, with 9 bases left between them. CDR1 is MNHNY, CDR2 SVGAGI, per germline (reference sequence). The CDR3 totals 12 residues. This CDR3 is CASSRGLDTQYF. The CDR3 bases are TGTGCCAGCAGTAGGGGATTGGATACGCAGTATTTT.

This chain connects TRBV5-1 to TRBJ2-5, with D perhaps matching TRBD1 (6 bases). This CDR3 comprises 15 residues. Trimming left V 4 bases short and J 4 bases short, with 17 bases between. Germline values: CDR1 SGHRS, CDR2 YFSETQ. The CDR3 region is CASSPPGQGRETQYF. CDR3 coding DNA: TGCGCCAGCAGCCCCCCCGGGCAGGGGCGAGAGACCCAGTACTTC.

The chain couples TRBV5-1 to TRBJ1-1; D is perhaps TRBD1 (5 bases). The CDR3 covers 14 residues. V lost 2 bases to trimming and J lost 4 bases, with 12 bases between them. Germline V gene sequence: CDR1 SGHRS, CDR2 YFSETQ. The CDR3 sequence is CASSLGEAVTEAFF. CDR3 DNA: TGCGCCAGCAGCTTAGGGGAGGCGGTCACTGAAGCTTTCTTT.

This clone was seen just once. The rearrangement uses TRBV18 and TRBJ1-4, with TRBD1 matching over 9 bases. The CDR3 is made up of 14 amino acids. V shed 5 bases and J 4 bases; nucleotides not matched to a gene: 2. Per germline, CDR1 KGHSH and CDR2 LQKENI. CDR3 bases: TGTGCCAGCTCAAGGGGACAGGGTAATGAAAAACTGTTTTTT. Translated, it gives CASSRGQGNEKLFF.

This clone was counted only a few times. The chain couples TRBV27 to TRBJ1-2; D uncertain. Trimming cost V 3 bases and J 7 bases, with 9 bases left between them. The germline CDR1 and CDR2 sequences are MNHEY and SMNVEV (reference sequence). The CDR3 has 12 amino acids. The CDR3 region has the DNA TGTGCCAGCAGTTTCGGTCCCACTGGCTACACCTTC. This translates into CASSFGPTGYTF.

The chain carries TRBV19 and TRBJ1-5; D gene unclear. V was shortened by 10 bases and J by 0 bases, with 7 bases between the two germline ends. CDR1 and CDR2 from the germline V gene are LNHDA and SQIVND (reference sequence). The CDR3 consists of 12 residues. CDR3 bases: TGTGCCACCCAATTTAGCAATCAGCCCCAGCATTTT. This codes for CATQFSNQPQHF. The full variable domain, its missing parts supplied by reference TRBV19 and TRBJ1-5, is DGGITQSPKYLFRKEGQNVTLSCEQNLNHDAMYWYRQDPGQGLRLIYYSQIVNDFQKGDIAEGYSVSREKKESFPLTVTSAQKNPTAFYLCATQFSNQPQHFGDGTRLSIL.

Here the CDR3 DNA reads TGTGCCAGCAGCCAAACTCGTGAGCTCACCTACGAGCAGTACTTC. It specifies CASSQTRELTYEQYF. The chain carries TRBV14 and TRBJ2-7, with unresolved D. In germline, CDR1 is SGHDN, CDR2 FVKESK. The CDR3 runs 15 residues. Deletions cut 2 bases from V and 2 bases from J, with 13 bases between.